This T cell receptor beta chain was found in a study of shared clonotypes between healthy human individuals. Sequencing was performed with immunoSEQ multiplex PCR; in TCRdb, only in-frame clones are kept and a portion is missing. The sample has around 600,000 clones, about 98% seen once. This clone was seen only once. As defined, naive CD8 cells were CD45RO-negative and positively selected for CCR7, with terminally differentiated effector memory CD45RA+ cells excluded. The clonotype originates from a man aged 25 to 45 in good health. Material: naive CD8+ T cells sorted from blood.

The CDR3 nucleotides read TGTGCCAGCAGCCCCGAAGGTACTAGGTCCAATGAGCAGTTCTTC. It codes for CASSPEGTRSNEQFF. The chain carries TRBV5-4 and TRBJ2-1; D possibly corresponds to TRBD2 (5 bases). The CDR3 has 15 amino acids. Trimming shortened V by 4 bases and J by 6 bases, and 17 bases separated the two germline ends. From germline, CDR1 is SGHNT and CDR2 YYREEE (reference sequence).